This is a list of T cell receptor beta chains from one sample in a study of blood T cell repertoires in COVID-19. TCRdb keeps only in-frame clones here, not all; method: immunoSEQ multiplex PCR. The sample records 200,000 or so clones, about nine tenths being singletons. Material: peripheral blood. The source of these receptors is a woman aged 70-85 years with acute or convalescent COVID-19. CDR3s include the opening cysteine and the closing phenylalanine or tryptophan.

V gene	J gene	CDR3 protein
TRBV7-9	TRBJ2-7	CASTQTPGGHEQYF
TRBV19	TRBJ2-4	CASSVGIVDIQYF
TRBV5-4	TRBJ1-5	CASSLQGNQPQHF
TRBV18	TRBJ2-4	CASSPPGNLNIQYF
TRBV6-1	TRBJ2-2	CASSDPRQTVNPTGELFF
TRBV28	TRBJ2-2	CASSLAGANGELFF
TRBV24-1	TRBJ2-6	CAVSEQGPGANVLTF
TRBV10-3	TRBJ2-3	CAIREGQGSADTQYF
TRBV11-2	TRBJ2-1	CASSGGNEQFF
TRBV11-3	TRBJ1-6	CASSLALAAGYDNSPLHF
TRBV11-3	TRBJ2-5	CASSRTGTQETQYF
TRBV29-1	TRBJ1-3	CSVDFSVYSGNTIYF
TRBV11-3	TRBJ2-2	CASSPPWTSDRDGELFF
TRBV5-1	TRBJ1-4	CASGKTGSNEKLFF
TRBV2	TRBJ2-2	CASSKKTGTNTGELFF
TRBV6-5	TRBJ1-2	CASTTAAGANYGYTF
TRBV12-3/TRBV12-4	TRBJ1-2	CASIRGASYGYTF
TRBV7-9	TRBJ1-6	CASSLASSSPLHF
TRBV5-1	TRBJ2-2	CASSPVGGLPELFF